The TCR beta chain under discussion was sequenced for a study of identical twins. Findings and limits, study-wide: While abundant cord blood beta clonotypes carried fewer insertions, memory repertoires showed no such pattern.

This clonotype was detected many times. The antigen is undetermined. Germline V lookup: CDR1 DFQATT, CDR2 SNEGSKA (reference sequence). The CDR3 is 17 residues long. V gave up 0 bases and J gave up 0 bases, with 18 bases separating them. TCRdb processed the 5' RACE reads anew with MiXCR; each CDR3 protein has one entry. The sample has 570,000 or so distinct CDR3 sequences, just under 10% seen once. The data were also submitted as part of a second study, on yellow fever vaccine responses in identical twins.

The chain couples TRBV20-1 to TRBJ2-7, with D unresolved. Sequencing was carried out using PBMCs. This TCR was recovered from a woman between 18 and 29 years old in good health. CDR3 nucleotide sequence: TGCAGTGCTAGAGATCCACGAAGGGCGGAACTCTCCTACGAGCAGTACTTC. This gives the protein CSARDPRRAELSYEQYF.